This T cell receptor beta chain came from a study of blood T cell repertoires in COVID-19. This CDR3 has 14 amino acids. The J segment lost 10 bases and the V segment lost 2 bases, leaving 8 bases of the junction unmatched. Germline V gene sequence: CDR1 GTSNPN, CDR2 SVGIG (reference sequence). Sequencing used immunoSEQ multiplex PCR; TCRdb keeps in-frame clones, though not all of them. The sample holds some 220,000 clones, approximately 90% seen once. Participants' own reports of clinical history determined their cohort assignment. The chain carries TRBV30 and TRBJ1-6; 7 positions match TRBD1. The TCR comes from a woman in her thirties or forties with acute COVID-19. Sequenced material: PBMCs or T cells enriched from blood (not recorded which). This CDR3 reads CAWSLNRGISPLHF. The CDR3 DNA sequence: TGTGCCTGGAGTTTGAACAGGGGAATCTCACCCCTCCACTTT.